The rows below give T cell receptor beta chains drawn from one sample of a study of T cell responses to AZD1222 COVID-19 vaccine. TCRdb's table, derived via immunoSEQ multiplex PCR, lists solely in-frame clones and lacks some. The top ten clones hold around 2.5% of a sample with under 150,000 clones, approximately 90% of them seen once. The starting material was peripheral blood, obtained 28 days after the second AZD1222 dose. These receptor sequences come from an adult who received the AZD1222 COVID-19 vaccine. Both conserved end residues are part of each CDR3. D genes are given only for firm matches. The listing skips clone size in some rows; elsewhere it reads once, few, many or a size class.

>.|TRBJ1-5|.|TRBV28
CASSTLRQPQHF
>.|TRBJ1-5|.|TRBV28
CASSPPIPLNQPQHF
>.|TRBJ1-2|.|TRBV5-1
CASSLVGTANYGYTF
>TRBD1|TRBJ1-3|.|TRBV7-6
CASSLVAGGSGNTIYF
>TRBD2|TRBJ2-7|.|TRBV11-2
CASSNPRTSGGSYEQYF
>.|TRBJ1-5|.|TRBV12-3/TRBV12-4
CASSLAENQPQHF
>TRBD1|TRBJ2-1|.|TRBV6-5
CASSLDRVGYNEQFF
>TRBD1|TRBJ1-2|.|TRBV27
CASSVSRDRGGFYGYTF
>TRBD1|TRBJ2-1|.|TRBV7-6
CASSKQGAGSYNEQFF
>.|TRBJ2-2|.|TRBV5-1
CASSLATGNTGELFF
>.|TRBJ2-7|.|TRBV20-1
CSASVTGLSYEQYF
>TRBD1|TRBJ1-2|.|TRBV2
CASRLTGANYGYTF
>.|TRBJ1-2|.|TRBV7-2
CASSKVVGTNYGYTF
>.|TRBJ2-1|once|TRBV9
CASGPGPSELSEQFF
>TRBD1|TRBJ2-5|.|TRBV19
CASSTPSGTGRETQYF
>TRBD1|TRBJ1-5|.|TRBV27
CASSYSPGQGLDQPQHF
>.|TRBJ2-4|.|TRBV12-3/TRBV12-4
CASSLYHIQYF
>.|TRBJ1-6|.|TRBV4-3
CASKQGDTHNSPLHF
>.|TRBJ2-3|.|TRBV4-3
CASSQDASYNTDTQYF
>.|TRBJ2-2|once|TRBV7-2
CASSLLIANTGELFF
>TRBD1|TRBJ2-2|.|TRBV9
CASSRRQGSGELFF
>.|TRBJ1-1|.|TRBV15
CATSRDMVTEAFF
>.|TRBJ1-1|.|TRBV19
CATKWRGDTEAFF
>.|TRBJ1-6|.|TRBV5-6
CASSLWWQGGSPLHF
>.|TRBJ1-3|.|TRBV28
CASSLPTVDSGNTIYF
>.|TRBJ2-7|.|TRBV19
CASSPRHRVYYEQYF
>.|TRBJ1-5|.|TRBV5-5
CASSLAHQPQHF
>TRBD1|TRBJ1-5|.|TRBV7-8
CASSLGDRIGTQPQHF
>.|TRBJ1-2|.|TRBV9
CASSVGQFYGYTF
>.|TRBJ2-7|.|TRBV20-1
CSARGGLEQYF